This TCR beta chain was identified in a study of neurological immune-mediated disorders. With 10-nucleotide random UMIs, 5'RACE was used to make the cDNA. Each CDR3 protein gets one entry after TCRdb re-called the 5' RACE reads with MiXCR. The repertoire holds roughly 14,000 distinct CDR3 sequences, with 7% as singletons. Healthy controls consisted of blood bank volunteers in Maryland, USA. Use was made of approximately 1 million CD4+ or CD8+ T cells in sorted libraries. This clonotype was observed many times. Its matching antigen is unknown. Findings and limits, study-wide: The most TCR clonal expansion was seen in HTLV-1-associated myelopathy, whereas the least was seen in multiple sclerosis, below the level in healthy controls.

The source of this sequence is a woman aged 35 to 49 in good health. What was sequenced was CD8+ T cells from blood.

CDR3 nucleotides: TGTGCCAGCAGTGGAGCGGAGTTGGGCTACAATGAGCAGTTCTTC. Encoded protein: CASSGAELGYNEQFF. V gene TRBV6-1 combines with J gene TRBJ2-1, with D tentatively TRBD2 (5 bases). In germline, CDR1 is MNHNS, CDR2 SASEGT. Trimming took 4 bases from V and 3 from J, leaving 13 bases between them. The CDR3 sequence is 15 residues long.